Each of the 12 T cell receptor beta chains below was sequenced from the same sample in a study of post-analysis software for immune sequencing data. No antigen is known for these receptors. Study findings and constraints: Compared with controls, patients had more of roughly 5 TRBV segments, including TRBV5-6, TRBV5-1 and TRBV20-1.

Unique molecular identifiers were built into the TCR beta cDNA libraries. TCRdb analysed the PCR reads with MiXCR anew, one entry per CDR3 protein. This sample has roughly 410,000 distinct CDR3 sequences, with less than 40% found just once. The specimen was blood. The receptors here all came from a girl aged 10 to 17 with multiple sclerosis.

The chain has TRBV6-1 and TRBJ2-2, with a possible D match to TRBD1 (5 bases). The length of the CDR3 is 17 residues. The germline V gene has CDR1 MNHNS and CDR2 SASEGT. Trimming shortened V by 7 bases and J by 5 bases, and 23 bases separated the two germline ends. CDR3 sequence reads: CASKGDLRQPRTGELFF. For the CDR3, the DNA is TGTGCCAGCAAAGGGGATCTTAGGCAGCCACGGACCGGGGAGCTGTTTTTT.

This chain joins TRBV20-1 and TRBJ1-5; a possible D gene is TRBD1 (5 bases). V was trimmed by 0 bases and J by 2 bases, leaving 23 bases between them. CDR3 length equals 19 residues. Germline lookup yields CDR1 DFQATT and CDR2 SNEGSKA (reference sequence). CDR3: CSARERGSTPGNGNQPQHF. CDR3 bases: TGCAGTGCTAGAGAACGGGGCTCGACACCGGGTAATGGCAATCAGCCCCAGCATTTT.

V usage is TRBV27 and J usage is TRBJ2-1; D is ambiguous. Germline-derived CDR1 and CDR2 are MNHEY and SMNVEV (reference sequence). The CDR3 sequence is 15 residues long. The V end lost 2 bases, the J end lost 9 bases, and 17 bases lay between the germline ends. The CDR3 loop is CASSLKMLVLGEQFF. CDR3 DNA: TGTGCCAGCAGTTTAAAGATGCTAGTCCTTGGTGAGCAGTTCTTC.

The chain has TRBV4-1 and TRBJ1-5; D is undetermined. Trimming shortened V by 4 bases and J by 2 bases, and 15 bases separated the two germline ends. CDR3 length: 16 residues. Germline assignment: CDR1 MGHRA and CDR2 YSYEKL. The CDR3 spells CASSPGPKQRNQPQHF. CDR3 DNA: TGCGCCAGCAGCCCCGGGCCGAAGCAGCGCAATCAGCCCCAGCATTTT.

This clonotype was recorded a few times. The chain uses TRBV5-1 and TRBJ2-3, with 8 bases fitting TRBD1. The CDR3 covers 15 residues. The V segment lost 3 bases and the J segment 4 bases; nucleotides outside the gene matches: 7. Germline CDR1 SGHRS, CDR2 YFSETQ. The chain's CDR3 is CASSYQDRAADTQYF. DNA of the CDR3: TGCGCCAGCAGCTACCAGGACAGGGCGGCAGATACGCAGTATTTT.

The rearrangement uses TRBV3-1 and TRBJ2-6; D not resolved. CDR1 and CDR2 (germline): LGHDT, YNNKEL (reference sequence). The CDR3 is 16 residues long. Trimming shortened V by 0 bases and J by 2 bases, and 8 bases separated the two germline ends. The DNA of the CDR3 is TGTGCCAGCAGCCAAGAAAGCCCTCCTGGGGCCAACGTCCTGACTTTC. Its translation is CASSQESPPGANVLTF.

This clonotype came up a few times. The junction departs from germline at one end; a sequencing error may be responsible. The rearrangement joins TRBV6-5 to TRBJ2-7, with 7 nucleotides matching TRBD1. CDR3 size: 14 residues. Germline CDR1 reads MNHEY; CDR2 reads SVGAGI. The CDR3 DNA sequence: TGTGCCTGCAGTTATGACAGGGACAGCTACGAGCAGTACTTC. It codes for CACSYDRDSYEQYF.

V usage is TRBV12-3 or TRBV12-4 and J usage is TRBJ1-1; a possible D gene is TRBD1 (5 bases). The CDR3 is 12 residues long. Trimming removed 1 base at V and 10 bases at J, with 10 bases between. The CDR3 DNA follows: TGTGCCAGCAGTTTAGGAGGGGATGTAGCTTTCTTT. Residues: CASSLGGDVAFF.

In its sample, this clonotype was seen once. CDR3 amino acids: CASSEARDIGLNYGYTF. CDR3 coding DNA: TGTGCCAGCAGTGAAGCTAGGGACATTGGCCTTAACTATGGCTACACCTTC. This chain connects TRBV6-1 to TRBJ1-2, with D perhaps matching TRBD1 (6 bases). Germline values: CDR1 MNHNS, CDR2 SASEGT. V was cut by 0 bases and J by 1 base, with 15 bases left in between. This CDR3 is built from 17 residues.

The V gene is TRBV6-5, the J gene TRBJ1-1; D gene unclear. Germline-derived CDR1 and CDR2 are MNHEY and SVGAGI. V lost 4 bases to trimming and J lost 6 bases, with 9 bases between them. CDR3 length: 12 amino acids. CDR3 coding DNA: TGTGCCAGCAGTTCCACCACCGCTGAAGCTTTCTTT. Its protein product is CASSSTTAEAFF.

As regards this clonotype: The junction shows a germline mismatch at one end, possibly a read error. This sequence joins TRBV12-3 or TRBV12-4 and TRBJ2-2, with D perhaps matching TRBD2 (5 bases). This CDR3 has 16 residues. CDR3 sequence: CASSRLAGVNTGERFF. In DNA form, the CDR3 reads TGTGCCAGCAGCCGATTGGCGGGCGTTAACACCGGGGAGCGGTTTTTT.

The chain combines TRBV5-1 with TRBJ2-7, with 7 bases fitting TRBD1. Trimming removed 5 bases from V and 0 bases from J; junction bases left unmatched: 8. CDR3 length: 15 residues. Germline V CDR1 and CDR2: SGHRS, YFSETQ. CDR3: CASRPTGDPSYEQYF. As DNA, the CDR3 is TGCGCCAGCAGGCCAACAGGGGACCCCTCCTACGAGCAGTACTTC. Variable domain in full (rest from reference TRBV5-1 and TRBJ2-7): KAGVTQTPRYLIKTRGQQVTLSCSPISGHRSVSWYQQTPGQGLQFLFEYFSETQRNKGNFPGRFSGRQFSNSRSEMNVSTLELGDSALYLCASRPTGDPSYEQYFGPGTRLTVT.